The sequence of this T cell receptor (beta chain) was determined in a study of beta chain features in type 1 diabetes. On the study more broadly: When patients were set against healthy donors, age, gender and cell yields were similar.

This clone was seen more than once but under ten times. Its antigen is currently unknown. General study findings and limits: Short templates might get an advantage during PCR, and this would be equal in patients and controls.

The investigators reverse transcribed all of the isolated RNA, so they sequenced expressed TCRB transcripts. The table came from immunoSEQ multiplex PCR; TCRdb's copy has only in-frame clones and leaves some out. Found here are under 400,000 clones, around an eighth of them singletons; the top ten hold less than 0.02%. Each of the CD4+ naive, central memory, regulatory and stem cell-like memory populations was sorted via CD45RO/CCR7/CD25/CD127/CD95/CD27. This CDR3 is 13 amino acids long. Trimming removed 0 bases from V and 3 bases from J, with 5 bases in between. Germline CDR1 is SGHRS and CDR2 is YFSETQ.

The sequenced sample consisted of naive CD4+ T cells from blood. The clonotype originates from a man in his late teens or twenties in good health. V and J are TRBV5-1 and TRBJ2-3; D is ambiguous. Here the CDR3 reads CASSLGETDTQYF. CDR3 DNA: TGCGCCAGCAGCTTGGGTGAGACAGATACGCAGTATTTT.